The next 7 T cell receptor beta chains were all read from a single sample in a study of T cells in Graves' hyperthyroidism and ophthalmopathy. The TCR beta CDR3 regions underwent amplification using RNA transcripts as the source. The HTBI primer set served for first-round RT-PCR of the TCR CDR3. TCRdb processed the multiplex PCR reads anew with MiXCR; each CDR3 protein has one entry. The sample shows roughly 300,000 distinct CDR3 sequences, 21% of them seen only once. Material for sequencing was blood. The receptors stem from a woman aged 45-60 years with Graves' hyperthyroidism.

This clonotype was picked up a small number of times. The rearrangement joins TRBV19 to TRBJ1-1; D is uncertain. The CDR3 is made up of 13 amino acids. CDR1 is LNHDA, CDR2 SQIVND, per germline (reference sequence). The V end was cut by 2 bases, the J end by 8 bases, with 12 bases between. In DNA, the CDR3 is TGTGCCAGTAGTATAACTGGGGAGGCGGAAGCTTTCTTT. Translating gives CASSITGEAEAFF.

At least ten counts were recorded for this clonotype. The chain joins TRBV28 to TRBJ2-1; TRBD1 might be the D (6 bases). V lost 7 bases and J 3 bases, leaving 13 bases between the germline ends. The CDR3 is 14 amino acids. Germline V CDR1 and CDR2: MDHEN, SYDVKM. In DNA form, the CDR3 reads TGTGCCAGCAAGGGGGACGGTGGCTACAATGAGCAGTTCTTC. This translates into CASKGDGGYNEQFF. Full variable domain (outside the CDR3, taken from reference TRBV28 and TRBJ2-1): DVKVTQSSRYLVKRTGEKVFLECVQDMDHENMFWYRQDPGLGLRLIYFSYDVKMKEKGDIPEGYSVSREKKERFSLILESASTNQTSMYLCASKGDGGYNEQFFGPGTRLTVL.

This clonotype was counted at least ten times. The rearrangement links TRBV20-1 to TRBJ1-4; 7 bases fit TRBD1. The CDR3 runs 13 residues. The germline V gene encodes CDR1 DFQATT and CDR2 SNEGSKA (reference sequence). With 4 bases clipped from V and 7 bases from J, the junction kept 6 bases outside the gene matches. The CDR3 reads CSATQDRSEKLFF. In nucleotides, the CDR3 is TGCAGTGCTACCCAGGACAGGTCTGAAAAACTGTTTTTT.

This chain uses TRBV7-3 with TRBJ2-1; D gene ambiguous. V was pared by 4 bases and J by 8 bases, with 12 bases between. The length of the CDR3 is 13 residues. Germline lookup yields CDR1 SGHTA and CDR2 FQGTGA. The CDR3 region is CASSWTLRDEQFF. The CDR3 bases are TGTGCCAGCAGCTGGACCCTTCGCGATGAGCAGTTCTTC. Looking up the rest from reference TRBV7-3 and TRBJ2-1 gives the full variable domain: GAGVSQTPSNKVTEKGKYVELRCDPISGHTALYWYRQSLGQGPEFLIYFQGTGAADDSGLPNDRFFAVRPEGSVSTLKIQRTERGDSAVYLCASSWTLRDEQFFGPGTRLTVL.

This clonotype has only a few counts. A much more abundant neighbour one base away suggests this may be a read error. This sequence joins TRBV6-2 or TRBV6-3 and TRBJ1-6; 7 bases align to TRBD1. The CDR3 totals 14 residues. Germline V gene sequence: CDR1 MNHEY, CDR2 SVGEGT. V lost 6 bases, J lost 7 bases, and 6 bases stayed unmatched. This CDR3 reads CASSPGQTNSPLHF. The CDR3 DNA sequence: TGTGCCAGCAGCCCGGGACAGACAAATTCACCCCTCCACTTT.

The CDR3: CSAAGQSSNEKLFF. CDR3 DNA sequence: TGCAGTGCTGCAGGACAGTCCTCTAATGAAAAACTGTTTTTT. This rearrangement joins TRBV20-1 to TRBJ1-4; TRBD1 might be the D (6 bases). CDR1 and CDR2 (germline): DFQATT, SNEGSKA (reference sequence). V was trimmed by 5 bases and J by 3 bases, leaving 13 bases between them. The CDR3 extends over 14 amino acids.

This clonotype was seen many times. V gene TRBV20-1 combines with J gene TRBJ2-7, with D uncertain. This CDR3 contains 12 residues. V dropped 3 bases and J dropped 4 bases, with 10 bases sitting between them. Per germline, CDR1 DFQATT and CDR2 SNEGSKA (reference sequence). The CDR3 protein is CSASGSEYEQYF. The CDR3 DNA follows: TGCAGTGCTAGTGGTTCCGAGTACGAGCAGTACTTC.